The subject of this entry is one TCR beta chain. Some clones are missing from TCRdb's copy, which holds only in-frame ones; the method was immunoSEQ multiplex PCR. Among over 100,000 clones listed, around 80% were seen once. The V gene end was trimmed by 5 bases and the J gene end by 3 bases; junction bases not matched to a gene: 6. This CDR3 spans 15 amino acids. Germline CDR1 reads SEHNR; CDR2 reads FQNEAQ (reference sequence). This sample is drawn from a study of blood T cell repertoires in COVID-19. Across the study: Nucleic acid was either cDNA or gDNA, and it came from T cells, B-cell-depleted T cells, or PBMCs.

The source material was peripheral blood. This sequence joins TRBV7-9 and TRBJ1-4; 7 bases align to TRBD1. This TCR derives from a woman aged 60-75 years with acute or convalescent COVID-19. This CDR3 reads CASSPKTGSNEKLFF. The CDR3 bases are TGTGCCAGCAGCCCGAAGACAGGGTCTAATGAAAAACTGTTTTTT.